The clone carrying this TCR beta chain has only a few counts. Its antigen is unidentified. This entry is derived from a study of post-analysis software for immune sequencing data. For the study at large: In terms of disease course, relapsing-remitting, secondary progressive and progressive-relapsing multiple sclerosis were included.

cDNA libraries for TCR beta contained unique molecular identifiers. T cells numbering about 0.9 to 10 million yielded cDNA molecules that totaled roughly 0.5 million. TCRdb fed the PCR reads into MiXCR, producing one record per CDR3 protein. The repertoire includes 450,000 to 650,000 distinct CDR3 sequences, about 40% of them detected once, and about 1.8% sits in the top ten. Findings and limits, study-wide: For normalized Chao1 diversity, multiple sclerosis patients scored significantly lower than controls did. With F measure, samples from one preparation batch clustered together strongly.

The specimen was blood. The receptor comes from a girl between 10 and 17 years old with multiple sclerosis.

The CDR3 nucleotides read TGTGCCAGCAGCCGCCAAGCTGGGCGTGGCTACACCTTC. Protein product: CASSRQAGRGYTF. The J gene is TRBJ1-2, the V gene TRBV6-5; D call uncertain. CDR3 length: 13 amino acids. Germline V lookup: CDR1 MNHEY, CDR2 SVGAGI. Trimming stripped 6 bases from V and 7 bases from J, with 15 bases between.